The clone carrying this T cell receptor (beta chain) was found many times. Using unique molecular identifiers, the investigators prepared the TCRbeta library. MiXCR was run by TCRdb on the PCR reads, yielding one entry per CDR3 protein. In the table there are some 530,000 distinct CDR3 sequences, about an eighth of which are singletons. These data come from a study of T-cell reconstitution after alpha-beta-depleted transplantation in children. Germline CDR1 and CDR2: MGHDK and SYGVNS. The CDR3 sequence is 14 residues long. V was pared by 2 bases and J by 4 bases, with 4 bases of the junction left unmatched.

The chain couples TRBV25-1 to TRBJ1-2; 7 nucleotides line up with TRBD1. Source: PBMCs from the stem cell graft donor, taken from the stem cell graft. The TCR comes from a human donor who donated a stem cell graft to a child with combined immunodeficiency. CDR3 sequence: CASSEPGGFYGYTF. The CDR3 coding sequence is TGTGCCAGCAGTGAACCAGGGGGTTTCTATGGCTACACCTTC.